The clone carrying this T cell receptor (beta chain) has more than one count but fewer than ten. Its target is not known. At one boundary the junction diverges from the germline segment, which might be a read error. The data derive from a study of blood T cells in healthy people across ages. The overall study: About one barcoded beta molecule per two T cells came from capture by template switching.

Primed by a sample-barcoded 5' primer and a J-beta primer mix, a second PCR proceeded for 7 to 11 cycles. TCRdb reprocessed the 5' RACE reads via MiXCR and lists one record per CDR3 protein. The sample holds fewer than 950,000 distinct CDR3 sequences, roughly 50% seen once. Peripheral blood samples of roughly 9.8 milliliters were drawn from each donor. Isolation yielded PBMCs, at least 6 million per sample, in every case. Study outcomes and limitations: Older individuals had lower TCR beta diversity per million T cells (the decline was roughly linear).

Germline V lookup: CDR1 ENHRY, CDR2 SYGVKD. The CDR3 totals 13 residues. V gene TRBV10-3 combines with J gene TRBJ2-7, with D unclear. The source is a man older than 75 in good health. The specimen sequenced was blood. The CDR3 DNA follows: TGTGCCATCAGGGAGTTCAACTCCTACGAGCAGTACTTC. Protein sequence: CAIREFNSYEQYF.